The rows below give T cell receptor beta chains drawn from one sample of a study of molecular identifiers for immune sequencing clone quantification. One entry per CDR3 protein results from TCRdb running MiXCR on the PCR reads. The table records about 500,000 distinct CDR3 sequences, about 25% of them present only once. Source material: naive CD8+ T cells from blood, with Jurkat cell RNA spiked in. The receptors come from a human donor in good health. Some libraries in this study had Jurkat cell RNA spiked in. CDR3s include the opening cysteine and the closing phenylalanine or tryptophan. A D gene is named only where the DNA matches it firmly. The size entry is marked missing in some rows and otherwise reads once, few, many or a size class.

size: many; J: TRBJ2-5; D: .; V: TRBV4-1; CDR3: CASSQSVARETQYF; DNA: TGCGCCAGCAGCCAAAGCGTTGCTCGAGAGACCCAGTACTTC
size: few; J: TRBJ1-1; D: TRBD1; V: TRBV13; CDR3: CASRRDRSTEAFF; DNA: TGTGCCAGCCGACGGGACAGGTCCACTGAAGCTTTCTTT
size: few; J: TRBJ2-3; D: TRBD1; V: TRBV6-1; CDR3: CASRAHRDRPTDTQYF; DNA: TGTGCCAGCAGGGCCCACCGGGACAGACCCACAGATACGCAGTATTTT
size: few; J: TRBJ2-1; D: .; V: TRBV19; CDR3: CASSIAFTGAGYNEQFF; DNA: TGTGCCAGTAGTATAGCCTTCACGGGGGCGGGGTACAATGAGCAGTTCTTC
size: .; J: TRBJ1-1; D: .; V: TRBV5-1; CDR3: CAGSLAAGNTEAFF; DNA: TGCGCCGGCAGCTTGGCCGCAGGGAACACTGAAGCTTTCTTT
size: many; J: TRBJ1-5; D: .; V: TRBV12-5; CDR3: CASGYRNQPQHF; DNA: TGTGCTAGTGGTTACCGCAATCAGCCCCAGCATTTT
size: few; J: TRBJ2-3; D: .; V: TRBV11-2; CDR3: CASSSLAGFTDTQYF; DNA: TGTGCCAGCAGCTCCCTCGCCGGGTTCACAGATACGCAGTATTTT
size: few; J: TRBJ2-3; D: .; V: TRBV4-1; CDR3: CASSQGDLATTDTQYF; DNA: TGCGCCAGCAGCCAAGGGGACTTAGCAACGACAGATACGCAGTATTTT
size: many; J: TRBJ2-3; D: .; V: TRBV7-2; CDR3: CASSFYTTDTQYF; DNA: TGTGCCAGCAGCTTTTATACCACAGATACGCAGTATTTT
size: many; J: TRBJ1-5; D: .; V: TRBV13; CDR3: CASSRGTLQPQHF; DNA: TGTGCCAGCAGCCGGGGCACTCTTCAGCCCCAGCATTTT
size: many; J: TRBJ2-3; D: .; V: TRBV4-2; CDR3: CASSQGLVAQYF; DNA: TGTGCCAGCAGCCAAGGACTAGTCGCGCAGTATTTT
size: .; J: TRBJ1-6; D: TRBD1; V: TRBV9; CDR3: CASSVTGGDNSPLHF; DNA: TGTGCCAGCAGCGTAACAGGGGGCGATAATTCACCCCTCCACTTT
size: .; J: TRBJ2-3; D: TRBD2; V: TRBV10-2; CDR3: CASSVSGSWADTQYF; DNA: TGCGCCAGCAGTGTTAGCGGGAGTTGGGCCGATACGCAGTATTTT
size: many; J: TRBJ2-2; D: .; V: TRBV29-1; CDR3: CSVEEQGGFTGELFF; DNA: TGCAGCGTTGAGGAACAGGGTGGATTCACCGGGGAGCTGTTTTTT
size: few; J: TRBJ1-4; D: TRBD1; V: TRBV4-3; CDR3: CASSHPTSGGGEKLFF; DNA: TGCGCCAGCAGCCATCCAACCTCAGGGGGTGGTGAAAAACTGTTTTTT
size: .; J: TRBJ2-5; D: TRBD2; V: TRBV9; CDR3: CASSVPKTSGDQETQYF; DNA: TGTGCCAGCAGCGTCCCAAAAACTAGCGGGGACCAAGAGACCCAGTACTTC
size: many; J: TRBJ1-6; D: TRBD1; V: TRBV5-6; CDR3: CASSLTGGDSPLHF; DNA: TGTGCCAGCAGTCTAACAGGGGGCGATTCACCCCTCCACTTT
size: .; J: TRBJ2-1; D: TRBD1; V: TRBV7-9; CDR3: CASSPPGGLSYNEQFF; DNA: TGTGCCAGCAGCCCCCCAGGGGGTCTCTCCTACAATGAGCAGTTCTTC
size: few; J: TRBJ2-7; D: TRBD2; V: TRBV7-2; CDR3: CASSIVAGGNYEQYF; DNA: TGTGCCAGCAGCATTGTAGCGGGGGGGAACTACGAGCAGTACTTC
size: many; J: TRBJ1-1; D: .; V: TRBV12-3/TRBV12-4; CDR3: CASSPTSLMNTEAFF; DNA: TGTGCCAGCAGTCCCACATCTCTTATGAACACTGAAGCTTTCTTT
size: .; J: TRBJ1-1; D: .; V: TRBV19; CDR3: CASSQGIVEAFF; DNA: TGTGCCAGCTCCCAGGGGATTGTTGAAGCTTTCTTT